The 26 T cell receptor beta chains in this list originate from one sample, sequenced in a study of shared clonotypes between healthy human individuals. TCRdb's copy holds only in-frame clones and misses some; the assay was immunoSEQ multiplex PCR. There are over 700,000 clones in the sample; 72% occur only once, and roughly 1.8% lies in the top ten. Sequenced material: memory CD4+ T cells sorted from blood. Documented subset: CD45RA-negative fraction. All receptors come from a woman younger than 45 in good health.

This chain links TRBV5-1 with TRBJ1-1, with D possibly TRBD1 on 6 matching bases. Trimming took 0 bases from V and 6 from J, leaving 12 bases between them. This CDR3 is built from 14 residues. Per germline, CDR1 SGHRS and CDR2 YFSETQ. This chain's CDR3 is CASSLEGGGSEAFF. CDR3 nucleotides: TGCGCCAGCAGCTTGGAGGGGGGCGGATCTGAAGCTTTCTTT.

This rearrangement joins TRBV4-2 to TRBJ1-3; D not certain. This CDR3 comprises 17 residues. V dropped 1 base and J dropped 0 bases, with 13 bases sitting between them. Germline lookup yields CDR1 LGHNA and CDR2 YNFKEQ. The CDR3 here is CASSQGLAGASGNTIYF. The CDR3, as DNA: TGTGCCAGCAGCCAAGGGTTGGCCGGTGCCTCTGGAAACACCATATATTTT.

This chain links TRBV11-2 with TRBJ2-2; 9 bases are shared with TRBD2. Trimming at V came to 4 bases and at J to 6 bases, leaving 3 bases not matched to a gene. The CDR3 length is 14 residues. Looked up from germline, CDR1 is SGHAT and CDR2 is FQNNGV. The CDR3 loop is CASSWGTSSGELFF. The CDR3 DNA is TGTGCCAGCAGCTGGGGGACTAGCTCCGGGGAGCTGTTTTTT.

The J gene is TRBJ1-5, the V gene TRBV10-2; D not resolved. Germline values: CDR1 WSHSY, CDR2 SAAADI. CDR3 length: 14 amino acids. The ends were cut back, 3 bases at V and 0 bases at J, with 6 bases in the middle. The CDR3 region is CASSERDSNQPQHF. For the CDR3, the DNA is TGCGCCAGCAGTGAAAGGGATAGCAATCAGCCCCAGCATTTT.

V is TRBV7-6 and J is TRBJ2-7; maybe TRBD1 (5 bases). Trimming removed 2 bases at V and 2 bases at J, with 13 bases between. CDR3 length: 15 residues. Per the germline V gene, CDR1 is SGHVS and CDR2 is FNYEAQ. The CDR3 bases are TGTGCCAGCAGCTTAACCCGCGACAGAGCCTACGAGCAGTACTTC. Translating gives CASSLTRDRAYEQYF.

CDR3 in amino acids: CASSGLAGGRHEQYF. The CDR3 DNA is TGTGCCAGTAGTGGTCTAGCGGGAGGGCGACACGAGCAGTACTTC. The rearrangement links TRBV19 to TRBJ2-7; 12 nucleotides agree with TRBD2. The CDR3 loop spans 15 amino acids. Trimming removed 5 bases from V and 5 bases from J; junction bases left unmatched: 7. Germline V gene lookup returns CDR1 LNHDA and CDR2 SQIVND (reference sequence).

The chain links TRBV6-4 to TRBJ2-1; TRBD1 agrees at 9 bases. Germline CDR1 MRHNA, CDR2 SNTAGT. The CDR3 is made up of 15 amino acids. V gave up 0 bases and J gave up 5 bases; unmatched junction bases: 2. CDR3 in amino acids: CASSDSGQGHNEQFF. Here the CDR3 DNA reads TGTGCCAGCAGTGACTCGGGACAGGGACACAATGAGCAGTTCTTC.

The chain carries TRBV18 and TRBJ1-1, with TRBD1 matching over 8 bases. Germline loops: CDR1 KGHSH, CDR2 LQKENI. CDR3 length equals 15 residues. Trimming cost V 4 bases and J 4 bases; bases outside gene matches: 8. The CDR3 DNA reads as TGTGCCAGCTCACAGGGACAGGCACGTAGCACTGAAGCTTTCTTT. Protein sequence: CASSQGQARSTEAFF.

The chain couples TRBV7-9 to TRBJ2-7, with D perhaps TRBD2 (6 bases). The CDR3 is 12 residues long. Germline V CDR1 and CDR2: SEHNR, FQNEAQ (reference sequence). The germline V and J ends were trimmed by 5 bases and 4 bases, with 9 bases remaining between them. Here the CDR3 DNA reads TGTGCCAGCAGCGCTAGCGCGTACGAGCAGTACTTC. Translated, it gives CASSASAYEQYF.

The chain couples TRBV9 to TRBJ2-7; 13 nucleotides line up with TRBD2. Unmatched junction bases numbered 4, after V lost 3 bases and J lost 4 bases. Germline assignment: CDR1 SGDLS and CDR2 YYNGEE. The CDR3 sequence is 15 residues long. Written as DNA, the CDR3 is TGTGCCAGCAGCGCAGGGACTAGCGGGATGTACGAGCAGTACTTC. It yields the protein CASSAGTSGMYEQYF.

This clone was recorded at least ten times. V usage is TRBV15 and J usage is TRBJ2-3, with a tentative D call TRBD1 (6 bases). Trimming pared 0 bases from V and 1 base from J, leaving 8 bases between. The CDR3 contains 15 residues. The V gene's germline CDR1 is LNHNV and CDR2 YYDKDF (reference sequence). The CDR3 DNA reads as TGTGCCACCAGCAGAGATTGGGGGCGCACAGATACGCAGTATTTT. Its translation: CATSRDWGRTDTQYF.

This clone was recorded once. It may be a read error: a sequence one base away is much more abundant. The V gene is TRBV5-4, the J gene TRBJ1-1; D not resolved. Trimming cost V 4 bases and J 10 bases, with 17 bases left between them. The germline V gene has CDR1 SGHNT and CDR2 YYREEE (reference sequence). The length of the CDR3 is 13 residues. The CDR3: CASSPGIFRSAFF. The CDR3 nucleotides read TGTGCCAGCAGCCCCGGGATCTTCAGATCAGCTTTCTTT.

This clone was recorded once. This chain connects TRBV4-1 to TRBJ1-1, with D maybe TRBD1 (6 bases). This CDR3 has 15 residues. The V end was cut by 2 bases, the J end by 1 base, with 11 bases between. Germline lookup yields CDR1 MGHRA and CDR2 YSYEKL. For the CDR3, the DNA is TGCGCCAGCAGCCAACCAACGACAGGGAACACTGAAGCTTTCTTT. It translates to CASSQPTTGNTEAFF.

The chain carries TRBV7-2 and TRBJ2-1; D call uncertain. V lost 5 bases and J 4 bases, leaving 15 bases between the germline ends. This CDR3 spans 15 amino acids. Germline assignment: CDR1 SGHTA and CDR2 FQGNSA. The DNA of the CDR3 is TGTGCCAGCAGCCAAGTTGCCTTGACTTACAATGAGCAGTTCTTC. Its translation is CASSQVALTYNEQFF.

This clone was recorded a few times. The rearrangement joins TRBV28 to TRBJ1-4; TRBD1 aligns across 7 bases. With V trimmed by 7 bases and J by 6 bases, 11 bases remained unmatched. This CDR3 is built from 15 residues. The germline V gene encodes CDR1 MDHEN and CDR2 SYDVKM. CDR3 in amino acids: CASTVPGQRHEKLFF. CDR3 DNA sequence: TGTGCCAGCACCGTGCCGGGACAGCGCCATGAAAAACTGTTTTTT.

CDR3 in amino acids: CASSFPQGAKNIQYF. In nucleotides, the CDR3 is TGTGCCAGCAGCTTCCCACAGGGGGCCAAAAACATTCAGTACTTC. The chain recombines TRBV5-6 with TRBJ2-4, with 7 bases matching TRBD1. CDR1 and CDR2 from the germline V gene are SGHDT and YYEEEE. V lost 2 bases to trimming and J lost 1 base; unmatched junction nucleotides: 3. There are 15 residues in the CDR3. The full variable domain, its missing parts supplied by reference TRBV5-6 and TRBJ2-4, is DAGVTQSPTHLIKTRGQQVTLRCSPKSGHDTVSWYQQALGQGPQFIFQYYEEEERQRGNFPDRFSGHQFPNYSSELNVNALLLGDSALYLCASSFPQGAKNIQYFGAGTRLSVL.

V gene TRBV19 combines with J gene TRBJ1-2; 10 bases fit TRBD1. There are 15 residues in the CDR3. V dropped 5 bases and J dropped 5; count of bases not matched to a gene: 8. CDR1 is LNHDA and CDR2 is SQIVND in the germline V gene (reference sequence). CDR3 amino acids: CASSVSTGGHYGYTF. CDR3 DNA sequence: TGTGCCAGTAGTGTCTCGACAGGGGGCCATTATGGCTACACCTTC. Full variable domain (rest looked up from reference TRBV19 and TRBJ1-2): DGGITQSPKYLFRKEGQNVTLSCEQNLNHDAMYWYRQDPGQGLRLIYYSQIVNDFQKGDIAEGYSVSREKKESFPLTVTSAQKNPTAFYLCASSVSTGGHYGYTFGSGTRLTVV.

CDR3 protein: CSARYTEAFF. Written as DNA, the CDR3 is TGCAGTGCTAGATACACTGAAGCTTTCTTT. The rearrangement uses TRBV20-1 and TRBJ1-1; unclear D gene. The CDR3 runs to 10 residues. Trimming shortened V by 2 bases and J by 3 bases, and 1 base separated the two germline ends. The germline gives CDR1 DFQATT, CDR2 SNEGSKA (reference sequence).

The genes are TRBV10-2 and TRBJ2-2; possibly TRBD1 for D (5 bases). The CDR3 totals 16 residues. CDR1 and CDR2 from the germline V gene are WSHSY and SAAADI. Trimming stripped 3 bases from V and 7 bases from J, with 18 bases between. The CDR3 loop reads CASSDPGGARIGELFF. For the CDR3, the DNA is TGCGCCAGCAGTGACCCCGGTGGGGCCCGCATCGGGGAGCTGTTTTTT.

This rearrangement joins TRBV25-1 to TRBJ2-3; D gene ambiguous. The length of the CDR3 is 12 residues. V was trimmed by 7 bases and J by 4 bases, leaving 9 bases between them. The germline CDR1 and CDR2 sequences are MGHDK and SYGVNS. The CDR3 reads CASMSAADTQYF. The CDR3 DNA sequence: TGTGCCAGCATGTCTGCGGCAGATACGCAGTATTTT.

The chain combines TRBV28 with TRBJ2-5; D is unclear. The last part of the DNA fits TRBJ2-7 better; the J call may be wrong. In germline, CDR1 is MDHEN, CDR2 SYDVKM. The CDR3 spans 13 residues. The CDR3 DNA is TGTGCCAGCAGTTTGTACCTCACCCGCGAGCAGTACTTC. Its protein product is CASSLYLTREQYF.

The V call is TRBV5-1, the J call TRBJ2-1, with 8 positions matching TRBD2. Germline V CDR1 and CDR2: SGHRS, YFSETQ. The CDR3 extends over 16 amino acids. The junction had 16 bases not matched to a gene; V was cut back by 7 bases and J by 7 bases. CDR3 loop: CASAIQTGGLWNEQFF. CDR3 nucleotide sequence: TGCGCCAGCGCTATTCAAACGGGAGGGTTGTGGAATGAGCAGTTCTTC.

The CDR3 nucleotides read TGCGCCAGCAGCCAAGGTCCGGGCAGGGGCAAAAACATTCAGTACTTC. Translated, it gives CASSQGPGRGKNIQYF. The chain links TRBV4-1 to TRBJ2-4; D perhaps matches TRBD1 (6 bases). The germline CDR1 and CDR2 sequences are MGHRA and YSYEKL. V gave up 1 base and J gave up 3 bases, with 13 bases separating them. This CDR3 region has 16 residues.

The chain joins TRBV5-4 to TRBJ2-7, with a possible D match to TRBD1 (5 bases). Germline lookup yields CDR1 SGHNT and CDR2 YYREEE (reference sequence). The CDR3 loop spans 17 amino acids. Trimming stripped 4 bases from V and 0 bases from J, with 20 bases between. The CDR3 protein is CASSVTAGLDISYEQYF. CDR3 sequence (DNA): TGTGCCAGCAGCGTCACGGCCGGGTTGGACATCTCCTACGAGCAGTACTTC. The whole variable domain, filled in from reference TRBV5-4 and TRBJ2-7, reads ETGVTQSPTHLIKTRGQQVTLRCSSQSGHNTVSWYQQALGQGPQFIFQYYREEENGRGNFPPRFSGLQFPNYSSELNVNALELDDSALYLCASSVTAGLDISYEQYFGPGTRLTVT.

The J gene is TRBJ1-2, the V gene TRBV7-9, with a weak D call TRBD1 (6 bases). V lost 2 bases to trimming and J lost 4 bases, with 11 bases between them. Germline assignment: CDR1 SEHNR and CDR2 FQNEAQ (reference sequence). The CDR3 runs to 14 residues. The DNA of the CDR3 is TGTGCCAGCAGCTTACTGGGGGCCAGCTATGGCTACACCTTC. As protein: CASSLLGASYGYTF.

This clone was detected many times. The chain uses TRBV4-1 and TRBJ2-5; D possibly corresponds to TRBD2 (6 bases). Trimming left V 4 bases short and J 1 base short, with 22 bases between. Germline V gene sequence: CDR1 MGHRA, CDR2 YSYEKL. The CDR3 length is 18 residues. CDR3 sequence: CASSRWPSGGGIQETQYF. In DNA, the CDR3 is TGCGCCAGCAGCCGCTGGCCATCCGGTGGCGGGATCCAAGAGACCCAGTACTTC.